These T cell receptor beta chains were read from a single sample in a study of blood T cell repertoires in COVID-19. Clones were read by immunoSEQ multiplex PCR, and TCRdb kept only the in-frame ones, dropping some. Found here are about 420,000 clones, approximately 90% of them singletons; the top ten hold approximately 0.92%. The sequencing input was peripheral blood. These TCRs come from a man between 18 and 29 years old with COVID-19, enrolled during active disease. Each CDR3 is given without its conserved first and last residue. The D gene is left open where the match is weak.

v_call	d_call	j_call	cdr3_aa
TRBV6-2/TRBV6-3	.	TRBJ2-7	ASSSLFHRGKSLEQY
TRBV11-3	.	TRBJ2-6	ASSFGEDVLT
TRBV2	TRBD2	TRBJ2-3	ASSEYSGGLTDTQY
TRBV4-1	TRBD1	TRBJ1-1	ASSFTPGQGDTEAF
TRBV6-5	.	TRBJ2-7	ATGRQPLYEQY
TRBV5-5	.	TRBJ2-6	ASSRGGNGANVLT
TRBV5-1	TRBD1	TRBJ1-1	ASSSPGTGGMNTEAF
TRBV7-3	TRBD2	TRBJ2-2	ASSIKAGVGGELF
TRBV19	TRBD1	TRBJ1-1	ASKGTGGRSTEAF
TRBV11-3	TRBD1	TRBJ2-1	ASSPGTVSYNEQF
TRBV27	TRBD1	TRBJ1-5	ASSGGTSNQPQH
TRBV28	TRBD2	TRBJ2-5	ASKIAGNDQETQY
TRBV9	.	TRBJ2-5	ASSVGGDSGFGTQY
TRBV27	.	TRBJ1-5	ASSLYRGQPQH
TRBV24-1	.	TRBJ1-1	ATSEAF
TRBV5-8	.	TRBJ2-3	ASRMGTGQVSTDTQY
TRBV7-9	TRBD1	TRBJ2-3	ASRPGQGADTQY
TRBV27	.	TRBJ1-2	ASSLRLGVYGYT
TRBV7-9	TRBD2	TRBJ2-5	ASSPTTSGAGETQY
TRBV3-1/TRBV3-2	TRBD1	TRBJ1-1	ASRGDRVNTEAF
TRBV7-2	TRBD2	TRBJ2-3	ASSLAGGGDTQY
TRBV13	TRBD2	TRBJ2-7	ASSSGDILAGGPYEQY
TRBV7-9	.	TRBJ2-2	ASSFPLLTGELF
TRBV5-8	.	TRBJ2-7	ASSLTQTYEQY
TRBV3-1/TRBV3-2	TRBD2	TRBJ2-3	ASSQTSVGTDTQY
TRBV29-1	.	TRBJ2-1	SVPGATVHNEQF
TRBV6-5	.	TRBJ1-1	ASSYGRGFRTEAF
TRBV4-2	.	TRBJ2-5	ASSPRDYQETQY
TRBV24-1	.	TRBJ2-3	ATRKTGGTDTQY
TRBV7-9	TRBD2	TRBJ2-7	ASSFGGGFREQY
TRBV25-1	.	TRBJ2-7	ASSHRGRDSYEQY
TRBV5-1	TRBD2	TRBJ2-1	ASSWGLAENEQF
TRBV6-5	TRBD1	TRBJ2-1	ASRGTAYNEQF
TRBV20-1	.	TRBJ1-2	SASHSGHGIDGYT
TRBV30	TRBD2	TRBJ2-7	AWRSSGSYEQY
TRBV9	.	TRBJ2-1	ASSVGLGHEQF
TRBV12-5	TRBD1	TRBJ1-5	ASGLYFGQGAGNQPQH
TRBV9	.	TRBJ1-5	ASSVTEDSNQPQH
TRBV29-1	.	TRBJ2-2	SANGYTGELF
TRBV19	TRBD1	TRBJ2-2	ASSTPTGGDYTGELF
TRBV27	TRBD2	TRBJ2-3	ASSSPWTSGSTDTQY
TRBV5-5	TRBD2	TRBJ2-2	ASSSGLAGDSGELF
TRBV30	TRBD1	TRBJ1-1	AWSVPGRTGLEAF
TRBV6-6	.	TRBJ2-2	ASTPQRRGTGELF
TRBV7-8	.	TRBJ2-6	ASSFGGSWANVLT
TRBV4-1	.	TRBJ1-6	ASSQEGRALGHSPLH
TRBV9	TRBD2	TRBJ2-7	ASSGTSGNYEQY
TRBV18	TRBD1	TRBJ2-7	ASSPPSGQGYEQY
TRBV6-1	.	TRBJ1-2	ASSEYAGDYGYT
TRBV7-9	TRBD1	TRBJ2-1	ASSPTGGQDEQF
TRBV4-1	TRBD1	TRBJ2-7	ASSLTGTGREYEQY
TRBV2	.	TRBJ2-5	ASYRDSETQY
TRBV15	TRBD2	TRBJ2-2	ATSRDGRATGELF
TRBV27	.	TRBJ2-7	ASSFRLDHEQY
TRBV11-2	.	TRBJ1-1	ASSLDPGGINTEAF
TRBV7-7	TRBD1	TRBJ2-7	ASSLRQGPNYEQY